This TCR beta chain was identified during a study of T-cell reconstitution after alpha-beta-depleted transplantation in children. Trimming took 2 bases from V and 10 from J, leaving 6 bases between them. The CDR3 consists of 12 residues. Germline V CDR1 and CDR2: MNHEY, SVGAGI. The authors prepared the TCRbeta library with unique molecular identifiers. TCRdb called the PCR reads again in MiXCR, with one record for every CDR3 protein. This table has about 610,000 distinct CDR3 sequences, under 12% appearing once. This clonotype was counted many times. The sequenced sample was PBMCs from the stem cell graft donor, obtained from the stem cell graft. The sequence derives from a human donor who donated a stem cell graft to a child with acute myeloid leukemia. The V gene is TRBV6-5, the J gene TRBJ1-6; no clear D. The CDR3 coding sequence is TGTGCCAGCAGTTACCGGGGATCACCCCTCCACTTT. Translation gives CASSYRGSPLHF.